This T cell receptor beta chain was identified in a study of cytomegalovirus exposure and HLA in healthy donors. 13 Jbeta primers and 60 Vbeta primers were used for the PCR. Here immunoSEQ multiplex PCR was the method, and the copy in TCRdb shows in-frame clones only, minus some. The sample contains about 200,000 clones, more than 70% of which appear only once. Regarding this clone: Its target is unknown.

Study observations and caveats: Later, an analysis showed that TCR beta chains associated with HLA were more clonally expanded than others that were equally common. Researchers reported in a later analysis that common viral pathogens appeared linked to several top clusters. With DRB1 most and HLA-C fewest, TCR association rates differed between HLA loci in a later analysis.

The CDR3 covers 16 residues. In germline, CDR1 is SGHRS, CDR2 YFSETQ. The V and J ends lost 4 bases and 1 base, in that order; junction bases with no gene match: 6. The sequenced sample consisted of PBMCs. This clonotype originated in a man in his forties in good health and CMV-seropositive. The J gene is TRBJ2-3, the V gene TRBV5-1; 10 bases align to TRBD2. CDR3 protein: CASSPGLAVGTDTQYF. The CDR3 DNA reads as TGCGCCAGCAGCCCTGGACTAGCGGTGGGCACAGATACGCAGTATTTT.